This T cell receptor beta chain was found in a study of CD8 T cells in Susac syndrome. The wider study: The Susac syndrome patients that were sequenced included about 6 with active disease and roughly 8 in remission. At blood draw, Susac syndrome patients were therapy-naive, on corticosteroids, or on intravenous immunoglobulin alone.

Sequencing targeted TCR beta in T cells from blood (CD8+ and CD4+). This CDR3 comprises 15 residues. After removal of 4 bases from V and 5 bases from J, the junction contained 9 bases not matched to a gene. CDR1 is MDHEN and CDR2 is SYDVKM in the germline V gene. RNA was extracted with the RNeasy kit, and a quantity of roughly 0.5 to 1 ug was reverse transcribed using random hexamers. Amplification of TCR beta CDR3 used immunoSEQ multiplex PCR across 54 Vbeta and 13 Jbeta. TCRdb recomputed calls from the immunoSEQ multiplex PCR reads with MiXCR, one row per CDR3 protein. This sample has 200,000 to 300,000 distinct CDR3 sequences, with 90% to 96% found just once.

This receptor was identified in a human donor with Susac syndrome. Sequenced sample: CD4+ T cells from PBMCs. The rearrangement joins TRBV28 to TRBJ1-2; TRBD1 agrees at 8 bases. The CDR3 sequence: CASSSTGQGWYGYTF. The CDR3 DNA reads as TGTGCCAGCAGTTCGACTGGACAGGGCTGGTATGGCTACACCTTC.